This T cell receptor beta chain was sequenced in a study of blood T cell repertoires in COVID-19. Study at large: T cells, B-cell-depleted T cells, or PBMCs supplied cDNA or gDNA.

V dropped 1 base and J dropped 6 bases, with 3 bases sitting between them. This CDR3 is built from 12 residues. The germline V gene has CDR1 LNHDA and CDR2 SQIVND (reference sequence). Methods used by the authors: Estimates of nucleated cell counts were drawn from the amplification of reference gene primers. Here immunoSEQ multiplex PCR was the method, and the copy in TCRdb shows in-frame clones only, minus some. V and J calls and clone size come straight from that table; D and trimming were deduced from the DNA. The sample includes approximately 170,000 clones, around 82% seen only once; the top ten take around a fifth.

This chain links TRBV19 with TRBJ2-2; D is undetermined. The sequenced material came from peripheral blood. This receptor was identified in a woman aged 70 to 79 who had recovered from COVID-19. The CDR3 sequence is CASSIGPGELFF. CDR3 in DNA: TGTGCCAGTAGTATAGGGCCCGGGGAGCTGTTTTTT.